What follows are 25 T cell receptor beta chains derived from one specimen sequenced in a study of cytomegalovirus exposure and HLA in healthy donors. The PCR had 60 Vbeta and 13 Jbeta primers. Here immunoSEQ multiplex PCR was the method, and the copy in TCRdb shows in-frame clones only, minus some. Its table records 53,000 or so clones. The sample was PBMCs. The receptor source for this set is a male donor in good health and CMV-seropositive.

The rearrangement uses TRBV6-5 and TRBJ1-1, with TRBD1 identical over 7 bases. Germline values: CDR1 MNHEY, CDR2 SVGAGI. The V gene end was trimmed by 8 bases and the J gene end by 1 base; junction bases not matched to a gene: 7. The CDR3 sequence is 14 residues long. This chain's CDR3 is CASVRGLGNTEAFF. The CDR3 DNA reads TGTGCCAGCGTTAGGGGGCTGGGGAACACTGAAGCTTTCTTT.

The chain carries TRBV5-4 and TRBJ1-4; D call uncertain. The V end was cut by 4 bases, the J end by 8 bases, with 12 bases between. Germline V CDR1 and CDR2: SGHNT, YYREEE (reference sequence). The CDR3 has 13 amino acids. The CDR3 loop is CASSPLREEKLFF. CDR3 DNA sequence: TGTGCCAGCAGCCCCCTCCGGGAAGAAAAACTGTTTTTT.

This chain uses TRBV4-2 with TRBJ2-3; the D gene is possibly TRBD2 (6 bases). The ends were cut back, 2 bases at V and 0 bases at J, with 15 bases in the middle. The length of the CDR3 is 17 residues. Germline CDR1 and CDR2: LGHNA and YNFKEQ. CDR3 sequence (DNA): TGTGCCAGCAGCCAACTCACCTCCAGCGGGAGCACAGATACGCAGTATTTT. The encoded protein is CASSQLTSSGSTDTQYF.

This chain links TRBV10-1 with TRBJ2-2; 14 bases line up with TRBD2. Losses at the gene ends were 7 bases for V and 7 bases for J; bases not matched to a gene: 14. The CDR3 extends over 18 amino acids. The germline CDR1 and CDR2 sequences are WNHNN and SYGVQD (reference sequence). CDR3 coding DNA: TGCGCCAGCATTCTCGGGACTAGCGGGGGAGTGAAGGGCGGGGAGCTGTTTTTT. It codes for CASILGTSGGVKGGELFF.

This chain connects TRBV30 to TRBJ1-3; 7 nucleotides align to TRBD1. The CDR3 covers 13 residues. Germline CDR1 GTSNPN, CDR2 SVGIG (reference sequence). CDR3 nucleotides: TGTGCTACCCGAGGGGGCGAAGGAAACACCATATATTTT. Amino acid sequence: CATRGGEGNTIYF.

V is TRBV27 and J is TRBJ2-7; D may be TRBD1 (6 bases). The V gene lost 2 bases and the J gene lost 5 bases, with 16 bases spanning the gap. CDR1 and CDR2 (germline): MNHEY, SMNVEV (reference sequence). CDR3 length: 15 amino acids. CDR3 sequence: CASSLGRSRGHEQYF. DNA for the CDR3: TGTGCCAGCAGTTTAGGCCGCTCCAGGGGCCACGAGCAGTACTTC.

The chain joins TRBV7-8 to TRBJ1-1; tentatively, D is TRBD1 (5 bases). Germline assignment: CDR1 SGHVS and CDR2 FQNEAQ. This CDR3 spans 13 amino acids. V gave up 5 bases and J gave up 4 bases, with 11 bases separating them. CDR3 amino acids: CASSAGGFTEAFF. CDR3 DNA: TGTGCCAGCAGCGCGGGGGGTTTCACTGAAGCTTTCTTT.

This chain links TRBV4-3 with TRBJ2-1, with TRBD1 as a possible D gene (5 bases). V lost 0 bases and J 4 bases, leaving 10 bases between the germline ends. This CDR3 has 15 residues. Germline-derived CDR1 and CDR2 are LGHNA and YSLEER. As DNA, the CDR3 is TGCGCCAGCAGCCAAGATGGAAGGGGATACAATGAGCAGTTCTTC. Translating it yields CASSQDGRGYNEQFF.

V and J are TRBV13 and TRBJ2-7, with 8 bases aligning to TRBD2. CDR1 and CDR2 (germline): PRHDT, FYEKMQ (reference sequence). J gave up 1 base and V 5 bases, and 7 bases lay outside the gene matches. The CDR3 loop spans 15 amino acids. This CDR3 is CASSANGGGSYEQYF. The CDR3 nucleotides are TGTGCCAGCAGCGCAAACGGGGGGGGGTCCTACGAGCAGTACTTC.

The CDR3 region is CASSFGDSTYEQYF. The CDR3 nucleotides are TGTGCCAGCAGCTTCGGGGACAGTACCTACGAGCAGTACTTC. The V gene is TRBV5-6, the J gene TRBJ2-7, with 7 nucleotides matching TRBD1. J lost 2 bases, V lost 2 bases, and 4 bases had no gene match. Germline loops: CDR1 SGHDT, CDR2 YYEEEE. This CDR3 comprises 14 residues.

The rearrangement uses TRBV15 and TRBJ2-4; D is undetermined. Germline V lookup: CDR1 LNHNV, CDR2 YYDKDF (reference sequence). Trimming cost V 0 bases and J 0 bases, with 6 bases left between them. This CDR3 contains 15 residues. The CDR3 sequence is CATSRDSIAKNIQYF. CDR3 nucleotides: TGTGCCACCAGCAGAGATTCCATAGCCAAAAACATTCAGTACTTC.

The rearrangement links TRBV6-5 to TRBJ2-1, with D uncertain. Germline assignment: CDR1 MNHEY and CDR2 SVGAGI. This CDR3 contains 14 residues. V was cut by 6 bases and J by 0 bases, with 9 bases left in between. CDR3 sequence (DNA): TGTGCCAGCAGGCCAGGTAGCTCCTACAATGAGCAGTTCTTC. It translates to CASRPGSSYNEQFF.

CDR3 sequence (DNA): TGTGCCAGCAGTCTCCGTACGGGACTCTACGAGCAGTACTTC. Protein sequence: CASSLRTGLYEQYF. This sequence joins TRBV6-5 and TRBJ2-5; TRBD2 might be the D (6 bases). Matching the DNA end better, TRBJ2-7 makes the J call doubtful. Looked up from germline, CDR1 is MNHEY and CDR2 is SVGAGI. CDR3 size: 14 residues.

The CDR3 DNA sequence: TGTGCCAGCAGTCAGACAGGGCTCTACGGCTACACCTTC. Residues: CASSQTGLYGYTF. The J gene is TRBJ1-2, the V gene TRBV6-5; 7 bases are shared with TRBD1. With 5 bases clipped from V and 8 bases from J, the junction kept 8 bases outside the gene matches. Per germline, CDR1 MNHEY and CDR2 SVGAGI. There are 13 residues in the CDR3.

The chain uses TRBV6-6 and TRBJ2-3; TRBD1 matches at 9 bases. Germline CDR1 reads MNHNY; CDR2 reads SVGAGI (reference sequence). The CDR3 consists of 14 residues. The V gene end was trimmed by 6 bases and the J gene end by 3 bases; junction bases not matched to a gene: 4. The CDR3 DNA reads TGTGCCAGCAGGGGACAGGGATCGACAGATACGCAGTATTTT. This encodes CASRGQGSTDTQYF.

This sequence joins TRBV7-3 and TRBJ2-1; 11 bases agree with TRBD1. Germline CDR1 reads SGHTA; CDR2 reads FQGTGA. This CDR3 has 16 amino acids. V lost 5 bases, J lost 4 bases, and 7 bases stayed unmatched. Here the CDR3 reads CASSEGQGAGYNEQFF. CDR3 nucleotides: TGTGCCAGCAGCGAAGGACAGGGGGCGGGTTACAATGAGCAGTTCTTC.

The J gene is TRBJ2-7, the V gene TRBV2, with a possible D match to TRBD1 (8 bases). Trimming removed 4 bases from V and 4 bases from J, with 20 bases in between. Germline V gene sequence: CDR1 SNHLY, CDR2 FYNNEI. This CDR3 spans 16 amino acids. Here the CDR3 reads CASSANRQGTTYEQYF. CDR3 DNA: TGTGCCAGCAGTGCAAACAGACAGGGGACTACGTACGAGCAGTACTTC.

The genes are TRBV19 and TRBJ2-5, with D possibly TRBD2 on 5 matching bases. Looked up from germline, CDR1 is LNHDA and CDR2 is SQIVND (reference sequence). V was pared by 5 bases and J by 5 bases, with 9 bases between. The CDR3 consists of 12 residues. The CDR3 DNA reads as TGTGCCAGTAGTGCGACTACGGAGACCCAGTACTTC. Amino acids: CASSATTETQYF. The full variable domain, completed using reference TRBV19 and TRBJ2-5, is DGGITQSPKYLFRKEGQNVTLSCEQNLNHDAMYWYRQDPGQGLRLIYYSQIVNDFQKGDIAEGYSVSREKKESFPLTVTSAQKNPTAFYLCASSATTETQYFGPGTRLLVL.

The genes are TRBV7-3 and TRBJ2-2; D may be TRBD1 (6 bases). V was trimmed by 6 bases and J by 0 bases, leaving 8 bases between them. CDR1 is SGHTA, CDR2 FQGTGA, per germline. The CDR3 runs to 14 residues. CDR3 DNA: TGTGCCAGCAGGAGGGACACGAACACCGGGGAGCTGTTTTTT. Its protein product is CASRRDTNTGELFF.

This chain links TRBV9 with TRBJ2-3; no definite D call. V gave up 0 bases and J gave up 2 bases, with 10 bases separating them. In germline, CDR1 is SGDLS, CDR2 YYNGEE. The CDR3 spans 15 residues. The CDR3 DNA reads TGTGCCAGCAGCGTAGCCGGCGGCCCCACAGATACGCAGTATTTT. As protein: CASSVAGGPTDTQYF.

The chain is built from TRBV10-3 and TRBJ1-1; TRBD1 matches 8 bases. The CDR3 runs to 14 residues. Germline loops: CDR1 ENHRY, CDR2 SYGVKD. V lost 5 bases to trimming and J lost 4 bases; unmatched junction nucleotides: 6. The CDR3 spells CAISLDRAFTEAFF. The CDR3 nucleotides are TGTGCCATCAGTTTGGACAGGGCGTTCACTGAAGCTTTCTTT.

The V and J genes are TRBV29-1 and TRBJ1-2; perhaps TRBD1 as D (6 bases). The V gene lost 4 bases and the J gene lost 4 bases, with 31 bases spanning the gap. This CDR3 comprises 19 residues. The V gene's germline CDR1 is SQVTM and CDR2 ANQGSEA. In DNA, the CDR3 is TGCAGCGTTGTGGGGCACAGGGCCCCAGAGTCTAGGGCCCCCTATGGCTACACCTTC. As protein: CSVVGHRAPESRAPYGYTF.

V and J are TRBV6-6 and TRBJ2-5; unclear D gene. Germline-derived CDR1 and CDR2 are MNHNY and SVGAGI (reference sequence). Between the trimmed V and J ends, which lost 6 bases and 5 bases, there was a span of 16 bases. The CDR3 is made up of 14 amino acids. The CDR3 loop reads CASRPTSPVETQYF. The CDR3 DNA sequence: TGTGCCAGCAGGCCTACCTCCCCGGTGGAGACCCAGTACTTC.

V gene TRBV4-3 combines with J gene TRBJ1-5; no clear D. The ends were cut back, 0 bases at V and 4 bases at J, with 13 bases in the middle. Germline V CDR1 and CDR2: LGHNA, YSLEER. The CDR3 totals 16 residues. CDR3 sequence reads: CASSQERHGYNQPQHF. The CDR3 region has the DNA TGCGCCAGCAGCCAAGAACGTCACGGGTATAATCAGCCCCAGCATTTT.

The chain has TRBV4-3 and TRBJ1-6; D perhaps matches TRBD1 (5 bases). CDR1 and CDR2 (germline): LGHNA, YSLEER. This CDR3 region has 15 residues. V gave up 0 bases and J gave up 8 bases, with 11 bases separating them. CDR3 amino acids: CASSQEGGVYSPLHF. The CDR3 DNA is TGCGCCAGCAGCCAAGAGGGGGGAGTTTATTCACCCCTCCACTTT.